This T cell receptor (beta chain) was observed in a study of cytomegalovirus exposure and HLA in healthy donors. Study conclusions and caveats: A missense variant in DCLRE1C was later tied to TCR beta V- and J-gene trimming.

This clone has only one observation. What it binds is not known. The PCR was carried out with 60 Vbeta primers and 13 Jbeta primers. Sequencing was performed with immunoSEQ multiplex PCR; in TCRdb, only in-frame clones are kept and a portion is missing. There are about 70,000 clones in the sample; roughly 90% occur only once, and 2% lies in the top ten. This CDR3 region has 16 residues. Deletions cut 1 base from V and 2 bases from J, with 9 bases between. Germline loops: CDR1 SGHTA, CDR2 FQGTGA. This TCR was recovered from a woman between 25 and 40 years old in good health and CMV-seronegative. V and J are TRBV7-3 and TRBJ2-6; weak D call: TRBD2 (6 bases). Source material: PBMCs. CDR3 in DNA: TGTGCCAGCAGCTTAATGGGGGGACCTGGGGCCAACGTCCTGACTTTC. This sequence encodes CASSLMGGPGANVLTF.